Listed below are T cell receptor beta chains from one sample, sequenced in a study of blood T cell repertoires in COVID-19. Generated by immunoSEQ multiplex PCR, the TCRdb table keeps only in-frame clones and is missing some. This table holds roughly 240,000 clones, 87% found once. Sequenced input: PBMCs or T cells enriched from blood (not recorded which). The receptors shown here come from a woman aged 30 to 39 with acute COVID-19. The CDR3 runs from the conserved cysteine through the conserved F or W. Fields, in order: V gene, clone size, J gene, D gene, CDR3 DNA, CDR3 protein. The D gene is left open where the match is weak. Size is omitted from some rows. Given values are once, few, many or a class for expanded clones.

TRBV7-9	NA	TRBJ1-2	NA	TGTGCCAGCAGCCCCGGGATCTCCGCATATGGCTACACCTTC	CASSPGISAYGYTF
TRBV27	NA	TRBJ1-2	TRBD1	TGTGCCAGCAGTTCACGACAGGGCAACTATGGCTACACCTTC	CASSSRQGNYGYTF
TRBV6-6	NA	TRBJ2-1	TRBD2	TGTGCCAGCAGTTACCCCCAGCGGGGGGTAAATGAGCAGTTCTTC	CASSYPQRGVNEQFF
TRBV18	once	TRBJ2-4	NA	TGTGCCAGCTCACCACCGGCGGGTAACATTCAGTACTTC	CASSPPAGNIQYF
TRBV6-6	NA	TRBJ2-3	TRBD2	TGTGCCAGCAGTTACTCTAGCGGGGGACCCACAGATACGCAGTATTTT	CASSYSSGGPTDTQYF
TRBV7-2	NA	TRBJ1-4	NA	TGTGCCAGCAGCCAAGGGGAAACTAATGAAAAACTGTTTTTT	CASSQGETNEKLFF
TRBV10-2	NA	TRBJ2-5	NA	TGCGCCAGCAGTGATCCAGTAAGAGGGCGGGAGACCCAGTACTTC	CASSDPVRGRETQYF
TRBV30	NA	TRBJ2-6	TRBD1	TGTGCCTGGAGTGTTGGGCAGGGGGCTTTAGGGGCCAACGTCCTGACTTTC	CAWSVGQGALGANVLTF
TRBV5-6	NA	TRBJ1-1	NA	TGTGCCAGCAGCTTGAATCGGGTCACTGAAGCTTTCTTT	CASSLNRVTEAFF
TRBV6-5	NA	TRBJ1-2	NA	TGTGCCAGCAGAGCGCCGACCATCTATGGCTACACCTTC	CASRAPTIYGYTF
TRBV2	once	TRBJ1-5	NA	TGTGCAGCACAACAAGCGGGGAGCAATCAGCCCCAGCATTTT	CAAQQAGSNQPQHF
TRBV11-3	NA	TRBJ1-6	NA	TGTGCCAGCAGCCATGACAGCTATTCACCCCTCCACTTT	CASSHDSYSPLHF
TRBV29-1	NA	TRBJ2-3	TRBD1	TGCAGCGTTGAAGTATTGGGACAGAGCACAGATACGCAGTATTTT	CSVEVLGQSTDTQYF
TRBV19	NA	TRBJ2-7	TRBD2	TGTGCCAGTAGTCTCCGGGGGGAAAGGGGTTACGAGCAGTACTTC	CASSLRGERGYEQYF